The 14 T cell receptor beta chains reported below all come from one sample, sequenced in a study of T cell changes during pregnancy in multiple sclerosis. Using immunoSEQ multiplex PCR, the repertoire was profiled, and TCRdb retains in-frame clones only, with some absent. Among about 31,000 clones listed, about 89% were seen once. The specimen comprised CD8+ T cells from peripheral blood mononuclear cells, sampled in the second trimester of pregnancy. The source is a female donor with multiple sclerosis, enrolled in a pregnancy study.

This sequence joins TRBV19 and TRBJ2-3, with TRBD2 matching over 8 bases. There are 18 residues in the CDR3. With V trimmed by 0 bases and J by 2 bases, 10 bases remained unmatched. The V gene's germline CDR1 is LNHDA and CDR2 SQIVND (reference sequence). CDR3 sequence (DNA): TGTGCCAGTAGTATAGATCGGGGGGGGAGGCAATCCACAGATACGCAGTATTTT. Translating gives CASSIDRGGRQSTDTQYF. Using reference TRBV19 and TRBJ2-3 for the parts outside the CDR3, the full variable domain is DGGITQSPKYLFRKEGQNVTLSCEQNLNHDAMYWYRQDPGQGLRLIYYSQIVNDFQKGDIAEGYSVSREKKESFPLTVTSAQKNPTAFYLCASSIDRGGRQSTDTQYFGPGTRLTVL.

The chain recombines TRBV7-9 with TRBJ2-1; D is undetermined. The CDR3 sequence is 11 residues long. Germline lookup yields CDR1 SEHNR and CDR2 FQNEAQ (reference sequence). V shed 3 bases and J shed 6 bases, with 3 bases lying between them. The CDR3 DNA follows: TGTGCCAGCAGCTTCAGCAATGAGCAGTTCTTC. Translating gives CASSFSNEQFF. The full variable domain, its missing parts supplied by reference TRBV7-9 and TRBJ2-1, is DTGVSQNPRHKITKRGQNVTFRCDPISEHNRLYWYRQTLGQGPEFLTYFQNEAQLEKSRLLSDRFSAERPKGSFSTLEIQRTEQGDSAMYLCASSFSNEQFFGPGTRLTVL.

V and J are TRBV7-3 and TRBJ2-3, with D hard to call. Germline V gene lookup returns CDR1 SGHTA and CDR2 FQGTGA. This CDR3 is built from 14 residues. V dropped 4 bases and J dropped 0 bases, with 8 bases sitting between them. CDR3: CASSSTPSTDTQYF. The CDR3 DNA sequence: TGTGCCAGCAGCTCTACTCCCAGCACAGATACGCAGTATTTT.

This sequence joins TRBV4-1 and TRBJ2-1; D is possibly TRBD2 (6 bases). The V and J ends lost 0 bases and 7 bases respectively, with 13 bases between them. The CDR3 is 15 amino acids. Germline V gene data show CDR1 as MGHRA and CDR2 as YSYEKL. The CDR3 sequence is CASSQDELAGNEQFF. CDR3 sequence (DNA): TGCGCCAGCAGCCAAGATGAACTAGCAGGGAATGAGCAGTTCTTC.

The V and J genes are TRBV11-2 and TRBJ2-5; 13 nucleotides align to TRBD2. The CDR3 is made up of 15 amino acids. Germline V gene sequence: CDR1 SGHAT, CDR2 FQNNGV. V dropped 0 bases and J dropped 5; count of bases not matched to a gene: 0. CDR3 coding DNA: TGTGCCAGCAGCTTAGAACTAGCGGGAGGGGAGACCCAGTACTTC. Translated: CASSLELAGGETQYF.

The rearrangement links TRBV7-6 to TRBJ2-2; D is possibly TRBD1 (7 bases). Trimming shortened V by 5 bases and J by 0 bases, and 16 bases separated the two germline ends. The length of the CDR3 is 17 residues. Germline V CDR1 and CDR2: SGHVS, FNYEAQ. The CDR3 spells CASSHRAGQTNTGELFF. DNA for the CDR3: TGTGCCAGCAGCCATAGGGCGGGACAGACGAACACCGGGGAGCTGTTTTTT.

The CDR3 nucleotides are TGTGCCAGCAGCTTAGTCCCACGGCGGGACCGATACAATGAGCAGTTCTTC. Encoded protein: CASSLVPRRDRYNEQFF. This chain links TRBV7-8 with TRBJ2-1; maybe TRBD2 (6 bases). The ends were cut back, 1 base at V and 4 bases at J, with 17 bases in the middle. Germline-derived CDR1 and CDR2 are SGHVS and FQNEAQ. This CDR3 comprises 17 residues.

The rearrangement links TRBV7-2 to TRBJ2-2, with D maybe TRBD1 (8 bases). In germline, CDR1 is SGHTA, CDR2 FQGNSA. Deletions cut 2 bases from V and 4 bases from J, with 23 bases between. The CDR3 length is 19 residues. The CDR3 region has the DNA TGTGCCAGCAGCTTACGCGACAGGGGAGGGGTGATCGTCACCGGGGAGCTGTTTTTT. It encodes CASSLRDRGGVIVTGELFF.

This chain's CDR3 is CASSLGSTGQYF. The DNA for the CDR3 is TGTGCCAGCAGCTTAGGGTCTACCGGGCAGTACTTC. This chain uses TRBV11-3 with TRBJ2-7; D unresolved. Trimming left V 1 base short and J 9 bases short, with 10 bases between. The length of the CDR3 is 12 residues. Per germline, CDR1 SGHNT and CDR2 YENEEA.

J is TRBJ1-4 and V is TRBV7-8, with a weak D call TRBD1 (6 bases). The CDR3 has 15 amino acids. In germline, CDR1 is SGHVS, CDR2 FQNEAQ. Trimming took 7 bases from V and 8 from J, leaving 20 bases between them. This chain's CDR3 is CASTQRSGGGEKLFF. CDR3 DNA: TGTGCCAGCACTCAAAGATCGGGGGGCGGCGAAAAACTGTTTTTT.

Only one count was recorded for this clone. This CDR3 is CASSFGLDLDTQYF. The CDR3 DNA sequence: TGTGCCAGCAGCTTCGGACTAGATTTGGATACGCAGTATTTT. This sequence joins TRBV7-9 and TRBJ2-3, with 7 bases that match TRBD2. This CDR3 is built from 14 residues. Germline V lookup: CDR1 SEHNR, CDR2 FQNEAQ (reference sequence). The ends lost 3 bases at V and 6 bases at J; junction bases unmatched: 6.

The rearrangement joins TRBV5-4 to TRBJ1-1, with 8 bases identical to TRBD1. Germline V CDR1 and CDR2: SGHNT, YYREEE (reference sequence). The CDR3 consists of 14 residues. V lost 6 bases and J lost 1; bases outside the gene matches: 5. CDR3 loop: CASTQTGANTEAFF. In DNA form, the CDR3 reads TGTGCCAGCACCCAGACAGGGGCGAACACTGAAGCTTTCTTT.

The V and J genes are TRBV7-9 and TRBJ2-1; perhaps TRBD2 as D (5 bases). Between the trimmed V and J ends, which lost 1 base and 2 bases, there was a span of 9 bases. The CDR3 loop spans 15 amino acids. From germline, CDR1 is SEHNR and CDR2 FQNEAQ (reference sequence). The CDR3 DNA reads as TGTGCCAGCAGCTTAGGACGGGAACCCTACAATGAGCAGTTCTTC. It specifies CASSLGREPYNEQFF.

The CDR3 region is CASSFGQDQHF. CDR3 nucleotides: TGTGCCAGCAGTTTTGGTCAGGACCAGCATTTT. The V gene is TRBV28, the J gene TRBJ1-5; unclear D gene. V gave up 3 bases and J gave up 12 bases, with 9 bases separating them. This CDR3 comprises 11 residues. The germline CDR1 and CDR2 sequences are MDHEN and SYDVKM.